Detailed here is one T cell receptor beta chain. Its antigen is still unknown. No base qualities exist here, and no much larger clone lies one base off it. As encoded in the germline V gene, CDR1 is SGHAT while CDR2 is FQNNGV. The CDR3 measures 16 amino acids from cysteine to phenylalanine. Solely the CDR3 DNA is kept, with 48 bases framed from the first base. The germline ends are 15 bases apart after V is trimmed by 0 bases and J by 4 bases. The sample belongs to a study of OX40 agonist ivuxolimab in advanced cancers. Looking at the study overall: The costimulatory receptor OX40 (CD134) was targeted by ivuxolimab, a fully human IgG2 agonistic monoclonal antibody. Intravenous ivuxolimab was administered to patients every 2 weeks at six dose levels: 0.01, 0.1, 0.3, 1.5, 3 and 10 mg/kg. Of the approximately 54 dose-escalation patients, hepatocellular carcinoma was present in approximately 20, melanoma in approximately 15, renal cell carcinoma in 9 and head and neck cancer in 9. In the dose-escalation cohort, around four fifths of patients were male, and the mean age was 60 years with a range of about 20 to 80. Patients were allowed to have had prior anti-PD-1, anti-PD-L1 or anti-CTLA-4 therapy, and around 40% of the dose-escalation patients had previously received checkpoint inhibitors. Partial responses were achieved by three dose-escalation patients, of whom one had hepatocellular carcinoma and two had cutaneous melanoma. The point of sequencing TCRbeta in the periphery was to test whether ivuxolimab changed TCR sequence diversity and drove clonal T-cell expansion. The paper covers the monotherapy dose-escalation part of the phase I ivuxolimab trial, which included N ≈ 50 patients. General findings and caveats noted by the study authors: Antigen specificity was not determined for the clonally expanded peripheral T cells. At doses of 0.1 to 3.0 mg/kg, clonal expansion of both CD4+ and CD8+ blood T cells was observed from baseline to week 6. Partial responders in the 0.1-3.0 mg/kg groups had among the lowest normalized peripheral clonal expansion, especially among CD8+ T cells. After ivuxolimab, CD8+ T cells had more expanded clones than CD4+ T cells on average. Low levels of normalized T-cell clonal expansion were also seen in some nonresponding patients.

The trial excluded patients who had a history of autoimmune disease or who were on systemic immunosuppression. Peripheral blood for TCR sequencing was drawn from every dose cohort at baseline, at cycle 4 day 1 and at cycle 7 day 1. Samples came from an open-label, multicenter, first-in-human phase I dose-escalation trial of ivuxolimab. Adults with locally advanced or metastatic melanoma, renal cell carcinoma, hepatocellular carcinoma or head and neck squamous cell carcinoma were enrolled in the trial. CD4+ and CD8+ T cells were sorted separately from peripheral blood before TCR sequencing. Genomic DNA was extracted from sorted cells for sequencing of the TCRbeta CDR3 region. TCRbeta CDR3 regions were sequenced using the immunoSEQ Assay. The table was pulled from immuneACCESS by TCRdb, which kept in-frame rearrangements only. Such tables lose some clones; where checked, under half of the loss comes from unresolved V genes, and the rest has no known cause. The sample table records just under 95,000 clones; roughly 91% of these occur just once. Just over 0.3% of the sample is held by the ten biggest clonotypes.

The sample consisted of CD4+ or CD8+ T cells sorted from blood, taken in a trial of the OX40 agonist ivuxolimab. This clonotype was sampled from an adult with an advanced solid tumor such as melanoma, head and neck, liver or kidney cancer. The chain joins TRBV11-2 to TRBJ1-1, with the D gene too uncertain to name. CDR3 protein: CASSLEGWESGTEAFF. The nucleotide sequence is TGTGCCAGCAGCTTAGAAGGATGGGAATCTGGCACTGAAGCTTTCTTT.